This TCR beta chain was captured in a study of blood T cell repertoires in COVID-19. Study-level background: There were acute and convalescent COVID-19 samples, and they came from the United States, Italy and Spain. The analysed material was cDNA or gDNA that came from T cells, B-cell-depleted T cells, or PBMCs.

Source study methods: Amplified reference gene primers provided the basis for estimating nucleated cell counts. TCRdb's copy holds only in-frame clones and misses some; the assay was immunoSEQ multiplex PCR. That table is the source of V, J and clone size, and D and trimming were worked out from the DNA. The sample lists 70,000 to 85,000 clones; 70% to 90% were seen once. V lost 1 base to trimming and J lost 4 bases, with 9 bases between them. CDR1 is SGHNT and CDR2 is YYREEE in the germline V gene (reference sequence). This CDR3 spans 14 amino acids. The sequence derives from a man between 65 and 85 years old with active or convalescent COVID-19. The V and J genes are TRBV5-4 and TRBJ1-5, with a tentative D call TRBD1 (6 bases). Sequencing used peripheral blood. The CDR3 protein is CASSLWGQNQPQHF. Written as DNA, the CDR3 is TGTGCCAGCAGCTTGTGGGGGCAGAATCAGCCCCAGCATTTT.